This record covers a single T cell receptor beta chain. This entry belongs to a study of shared clonotypes between healthy human individuals. The CDR3 is made up of 14 amino acids. The germline gives CDR1 SGHRS, CDR2 YFSETQ. V shed 2 bases and J 7 bases; nucleotides not matched to a gene: 7. Study processing details: As immunoSEQ supplied junction-only sequences (without quality scores), filtering differed. Profiled with immunoSEQ multiplex PCR; TCRdb holds only in-frame clones, not every one. V, J and clone size derive from that table, while D and trimming were established from the DNA sequence. In the table there are some 2.4 million clones, approximately 94% of which are singletons. The study drew all its donors from Caucasian adults living in Nashville, Tennessee.

The TCR comes from a man younger than 35 in good health. Some clones in this sample may be carry-over from other donors' samples. This chain joins TRBV5-1 and TRBJ2-7; 9 bases fit TRBD2. The sequencing input was naive CD4+ T cells from PBMCs. Subset in this sample: CD45RA+ positively selected. CDR3: CASSFVAGAREQYF. DNA of the CDR3: TGCGCCAGCAGCTTCGTAGCGGGAGCGCGAGAGCAGTACTTC.